A selection of T cell receptor beta chains follows, all from one sample in a study of T cell repertoires in cytomegalovirus infection. TCRdb re-called the reads with MiXCR, one entry per CDR3 protein. In the table there are nearly 450,000 distinct CDR3 sequences, about a third of which are singletons. Sequencing was done on a sample of PBMCs. The receptor set was obtained from a human donor in good health (CMV status not recorded). Some clones in this sample may be carry-over from other donors' samples. Each CDR3 is given with its conserved first and last residue. Each record gives: D gene, J gene, clone size, V gene, CDR3 length, CDR3 DNA, CDR3 protein. A D gene is named only where the DNA matches it firmly. The size of a clone is reported for some rows only, either as once, few or many, or as a class for expanded clones.

>.|TRBJ1-1|.|TRBV20-1|15
TGCAGTGCTAAACCCGGCCCGTTCATGAACACTGAAGCTTTCTTT
CSAKPGPFMNTEAFF
>.|TRBJ1-1|.|TRBV19|12
TGTGCCAGTAGTATGGTTAGGGCTCAAGCTTTCTTT
CASSMVRAQAFF
>TRBD1|TRBJ1-5|few|TRBV6-1|15
TGTGCCAGCAGCCCCGGGACAGCACCAAATCAGCCCCAGCATTTT
CASSPGTAPNQPQHF
>.|TRBJ1-2|.|TRBV7-2|13
TGTGCCAGCAGCTTAACGCGGAGTTATGGCTACACCTTC
CASSLTRSYGYTF
>TRBD2|TRBJ2-1|few|TRBV12-3/TRBV12-4|13
TGTGCCAGCCTAGCGGGGGGGCTTGGGGAGCAGTTCTTC
CASLAGGLGEQFF
>TRBD1|TRBJ2-1|many|TRBV7-6|15
TGTGCCAGCAGCCCTCCGGGACAGGGAATCAATGAGCAGTTCTTC
CASSPPGQGINEQFF
>TRBD2|TRBJ2-5|.|TRBV3-1|17
TGTGCCAGCAGCCAAGATCCTCTAGCGGGGGTACAAGAGACCCAGTACTTC
CASSQDPLAGVQETQYF
>.|TRBJ2-3|many|TRBV11-2|12
TGTGCCAGCAGCCCGGGGGCAGATACGCAGTATTTT
CASSPGADTQYF
>.|TRBJ2-3|many|TRBV7-2|16
TGTGCCAGCAGCTTACCCACGGGGGGCTGGGGGGATACGCAGTATTTT
CASSLPTGGWGDTQYF
>TRBD1|TRBJ1-1|few|TRBV28|15
TGTGCCAGCAGGGGCCCGGGACAGGGGAACACTGAAGCTTTCTTT
CASRGPGQGNTEAFF